One T cell receptor beta chain is described in this entry. Its antigen specificity is not known. Per-base quality was not reported, and no clone a single base away is much larger than it. Trimming takes 4 bases off V and 1 base off J; junction bases not matched to a gene: 6. Based on the germline V gene, the CDR1 and CDR2 sequences are SNHLY and FYNNEI. Counted from cysteine to phenylalanine, this CDR3 has 16 amino acids. The only DNA kept is the CDR3, 48 bases in frame from the first base. Libraries were built with the immunoSEQ multiplex PCR assay. For most patients, genomic DNA was isolated with the Qiagen DNeasy Blood and Tissue Kit and shipped frozen to Adaptive Biotechnologies for TCR sequencing. For most patients, high-throughput TCR-beta CDR3 sequencing of genomic DNA was performed by Adaptive Biotechnologies. In the paper's pipeline: TCR sequencing data were retrieved from Adaptive's ImmunoSEQ software for roughly 17 patients, whereas three other patients were processed with MiXCR and VDJtools. To correct CD4 versus CD8 sorting errors, sequences present in both subsets at a frequency ratio below 5:1 were removed. CDR3 nucleotide sequences shared by donor and recipient were removed because the origin of these sequences could not be assigned. At least 2-fold expansion over unstimulated cells and a minimum CFSE-low frequency of 0.002% (template counts) or 0.001% (read counts) were required for clones to be classified as alloreactive. Clones detected in sequenced pre-transplant spleen, lymph node, or MLR CFSE-low populations of the donor or recipient were defined as mappable. Cumulative frequency of alloreactive clones was calculated as a percentage of all sequences weighted by copy number. Not all clones reach the TCRdb copy of this immuneACCESS table, which keeps in-frame sequences only. Checked studies attribute under half of the gap to unresolved V genes and leave the rest unexplained. The V and J calls and clone size are taken from that table; D and trimming were inferred from the DNA. The sample records under 95,000 clones, more than 80% of which are singletons. The biggest ten clones account for roughly 2.6% of the sample.

The sample belongs to a study of graft-versus-host responses after intestinal transplantation (dated by TCRdb to the early 2020s). Some background on the complete study: The transplants that recipients got were multivisceral, liver-intestinal, or isolated intestinal. Anti-thymocyte globulin induction was given to all recipients, followed by maintenance tacrolimus and steroids for around three years. After intestinal transplantation, graft-versus-host and host-versus-graft alloreactive T cell clones in the graft, circulation and bone marrow were tracked using bulk TCR-beta CDR3 sequencing. Alloreactive clones were identified by sequencing pre-transplant mixed lymphocyte reaction products and comparing these products with unstimulated pre-transplant donor and recipient T cells. The cohort enrolled 20 to 30 intestinal transplant recipients, one of whom was a retransplant, and a few patients without pretransplant specimens were excluded. Donor T cell macrochimerism was defined as a peak of at least 4% donor T cells among recipient peripheral blood mononuclear cells. Samples from a few later patients were sequenced in-house on an Illumina MiSeq with MiXCR processing rather than by the commercial service. Study-level results and caveats: GvH clones turned up in recipient bone marrow, with some appearing earlier in ileal mucosa or blood, a pattern consistent with an intestinal mucosal origin. High GvH to HvG T cell clonal ratios were observed in the allografts of patients with donor T cell macrochimerism. Conclusions were limited by the relatively low number and heterogeneity of intestinal transplant patients. Early after transplant, peak levels of circulating GvH clones were found to be associated with declines in HvG clones.

The time point label on this specimen signifies: cells obtained before transplantation from donor or recipient. CD3+CD4+ and CD3+CD8+ populations were FACS-sorted from unstimulated pre-transplant donor and recipient cells taken from spleen or lymph nodes. The rearrangement joined TRBV2 to TRBJ2-5, with 10 central nucleotides matching TRBD2. Sequences were derived from unstimulated CD8+ T cells sorted from spleen or lymph node cells, sampled before intestinal transplant. This TCR was recovered from a human donor who received an intestinal transplant. The CDR3 region: CASSVLAGEVQETQYF. DNA sequence: TGTGCCAGCAGTGTCCTAGCGGGGGAGGTCCAAGAGACCCAGTACTTC.